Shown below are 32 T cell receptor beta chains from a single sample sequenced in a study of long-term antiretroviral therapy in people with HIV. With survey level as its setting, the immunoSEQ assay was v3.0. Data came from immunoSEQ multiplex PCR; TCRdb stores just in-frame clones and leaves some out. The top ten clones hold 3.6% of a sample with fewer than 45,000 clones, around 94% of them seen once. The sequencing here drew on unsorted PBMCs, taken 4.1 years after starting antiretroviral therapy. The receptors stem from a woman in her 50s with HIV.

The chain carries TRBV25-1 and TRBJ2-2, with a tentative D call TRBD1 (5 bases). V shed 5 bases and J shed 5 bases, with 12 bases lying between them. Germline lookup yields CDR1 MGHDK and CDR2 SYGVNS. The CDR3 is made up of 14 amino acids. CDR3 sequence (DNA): TGTGCCAGCAGTCCGCTCCAGGGTACCGGGGAGCTGTTTTTT. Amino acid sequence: CASSPLQGTGELFF.

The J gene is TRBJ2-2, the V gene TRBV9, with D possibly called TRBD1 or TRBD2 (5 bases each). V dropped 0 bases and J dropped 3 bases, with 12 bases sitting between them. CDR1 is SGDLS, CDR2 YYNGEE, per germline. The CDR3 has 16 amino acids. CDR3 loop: CASSVDSGPYTGELFF. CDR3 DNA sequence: TGTGCCAGCAGCGTAGATTCGGGGCCGTACACCGGGGAGCTGTTTTTT.

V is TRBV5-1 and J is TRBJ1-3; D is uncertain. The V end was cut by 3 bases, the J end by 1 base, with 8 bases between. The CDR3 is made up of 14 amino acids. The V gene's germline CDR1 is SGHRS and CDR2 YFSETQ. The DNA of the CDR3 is TGCGCCAGCAGCTCCGGACCATCTGGAAACACCATATATTTT. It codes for CASSSGPSGNTIYF.

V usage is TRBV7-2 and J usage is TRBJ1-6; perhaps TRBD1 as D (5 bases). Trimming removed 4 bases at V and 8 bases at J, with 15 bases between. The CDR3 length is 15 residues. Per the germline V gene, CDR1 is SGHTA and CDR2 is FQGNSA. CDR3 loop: CASSSQGQKDSPLHF. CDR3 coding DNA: TGTGCCAGCAGCTCCCAGGGCCAGAAGGATTCACCCCTCCACTTT.

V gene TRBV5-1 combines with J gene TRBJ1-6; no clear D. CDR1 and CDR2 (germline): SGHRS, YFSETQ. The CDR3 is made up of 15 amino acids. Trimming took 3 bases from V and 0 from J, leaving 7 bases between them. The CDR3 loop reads CASSYGSSYNSPLHF. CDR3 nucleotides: TGCGCCAGCAGCTACGGGAGCTCCTATAATTCACCCCTCCACTTT.

The CDR3 here is CASSGITGTSNGYTF. The DNA of the CDR3 is TGTGCCAGCAGCGGTATTACCGGGACGTCGAATGGCTACACCTTC. The genes are TRBV5-4 and TRBJ1-2; a weak D match, TRBD1 (5 bases). The CDR3 loop spans 15 amino acids. The ends were cut back, 4 bases at V and 6 bases at J, with 19 bases in the middle. Germline CDR1 SGHNT, CDR2 YYREEE (reference sequence).

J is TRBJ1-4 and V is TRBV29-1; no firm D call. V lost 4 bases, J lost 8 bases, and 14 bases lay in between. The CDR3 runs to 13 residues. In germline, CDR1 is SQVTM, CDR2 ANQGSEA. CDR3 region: CSVALRTGEKLFF. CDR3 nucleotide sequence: TGCAGCGTTGCCCTCCGAACGGGCGAAAAACTGTTTTTT.

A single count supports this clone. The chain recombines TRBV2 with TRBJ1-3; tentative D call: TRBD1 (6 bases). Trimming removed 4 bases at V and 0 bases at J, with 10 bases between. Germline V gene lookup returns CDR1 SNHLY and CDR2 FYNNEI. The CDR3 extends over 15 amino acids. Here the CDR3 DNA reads TGTGCCAGCAGTGCGGACAGTTACTCTGGAAACACCATATATTTT. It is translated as CASSADSYSGNTIYF.

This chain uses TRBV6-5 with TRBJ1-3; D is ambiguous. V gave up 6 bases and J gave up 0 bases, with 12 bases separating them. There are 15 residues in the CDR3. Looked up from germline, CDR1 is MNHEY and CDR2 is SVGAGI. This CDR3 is CASSRRGSSGNTIYF. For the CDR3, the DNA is TGTGCCAGCAGCCGACGCGGTTCCTCTGGAAACACCATATATTTT.

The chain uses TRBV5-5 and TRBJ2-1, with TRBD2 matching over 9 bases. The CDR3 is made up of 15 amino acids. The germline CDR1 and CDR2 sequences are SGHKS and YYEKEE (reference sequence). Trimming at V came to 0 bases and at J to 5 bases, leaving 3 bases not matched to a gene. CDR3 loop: CASSLVSGGNNEQFF. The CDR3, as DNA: TGTGCCAGCAGCTTGGTTAGCGGGGGAAACAATGAGCAGTTCTTC.

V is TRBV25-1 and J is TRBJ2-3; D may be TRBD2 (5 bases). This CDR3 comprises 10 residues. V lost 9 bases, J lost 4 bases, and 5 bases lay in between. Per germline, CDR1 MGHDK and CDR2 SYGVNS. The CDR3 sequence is CAREADTQYF. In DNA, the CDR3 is TGTGCCAGGGAGGCAGATACGCAGTATTTT. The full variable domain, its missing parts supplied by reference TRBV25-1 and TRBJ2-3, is EADIYQTPRYLVIGTGKKITLECSQTMGHDKMYWYQQDPGMELHLIHYSYGVNSTEKGDLSSESTVSRIRTEHFPLTLESARPSHTSQYLCAREADTQYFGPGTRLTVL.

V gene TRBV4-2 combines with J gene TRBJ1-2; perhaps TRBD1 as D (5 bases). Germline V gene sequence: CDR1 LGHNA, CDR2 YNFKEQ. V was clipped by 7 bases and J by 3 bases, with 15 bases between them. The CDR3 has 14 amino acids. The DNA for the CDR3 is TGTGCCAGCAACTTTCGCGGGGGGGACTATGGCTACACCTTC. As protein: CASNFRGGDYGYTF.

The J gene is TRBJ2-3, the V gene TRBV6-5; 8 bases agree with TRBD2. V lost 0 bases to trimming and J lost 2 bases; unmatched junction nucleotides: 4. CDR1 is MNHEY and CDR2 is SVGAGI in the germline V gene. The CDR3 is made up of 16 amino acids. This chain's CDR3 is CASSYSGGGNTDTQYF. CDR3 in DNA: TGTGCCAGCAGTTACTCTGGCGGGGGGAACACAGATACGCAGTATTTT.

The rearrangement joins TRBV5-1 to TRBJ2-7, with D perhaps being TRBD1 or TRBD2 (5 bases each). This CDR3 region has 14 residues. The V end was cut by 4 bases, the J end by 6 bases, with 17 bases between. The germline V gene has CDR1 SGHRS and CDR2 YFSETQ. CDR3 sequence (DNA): TGCGCCAGCAGCCCTGAGGGACGGCCTATCGAGCAGTACTTC. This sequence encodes CASSPEGRPIEQYF.

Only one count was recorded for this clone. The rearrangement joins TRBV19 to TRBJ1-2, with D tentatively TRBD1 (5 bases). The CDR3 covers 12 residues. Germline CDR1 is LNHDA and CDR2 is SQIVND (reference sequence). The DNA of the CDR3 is TGTGTCCGGGGGGGACGCGTTCGGGGCTACACCTTC. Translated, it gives CVRGGRVRGYTF.

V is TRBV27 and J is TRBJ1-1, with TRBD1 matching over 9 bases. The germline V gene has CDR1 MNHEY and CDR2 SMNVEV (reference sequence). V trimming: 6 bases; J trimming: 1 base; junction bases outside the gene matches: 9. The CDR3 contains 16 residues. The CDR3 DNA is TGTGCCAGCAGCCAACTCACAGGGGGCAAGAACACTGAAGCTTTCTTT. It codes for CASSQLTGGKNTEAFF.

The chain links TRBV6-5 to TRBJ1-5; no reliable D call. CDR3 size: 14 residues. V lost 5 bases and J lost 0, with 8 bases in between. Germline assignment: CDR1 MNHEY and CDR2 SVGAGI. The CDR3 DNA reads TGTGCCAGCAGTCAGCGGGGTAGCAATCAGCCCCAGCATTTT. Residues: CASSQRGSNQPQHF.

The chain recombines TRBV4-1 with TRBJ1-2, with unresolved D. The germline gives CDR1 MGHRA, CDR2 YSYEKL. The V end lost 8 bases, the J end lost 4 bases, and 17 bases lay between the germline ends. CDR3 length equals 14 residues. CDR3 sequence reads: CASEDPGRGYGYTF. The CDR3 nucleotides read TGCGCCAGCGAAGATCCAGGTCGAGGCTATGGCTACACCTTC.

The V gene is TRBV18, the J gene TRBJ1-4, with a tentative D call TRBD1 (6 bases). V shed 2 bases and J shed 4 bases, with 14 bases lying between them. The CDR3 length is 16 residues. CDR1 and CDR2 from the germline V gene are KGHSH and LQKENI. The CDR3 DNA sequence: TGTGCCAGCTCACCAGGGGCAGGGGCGTTTAATGAAAAACTGTTTTTT. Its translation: CASSPGAGAFNEKLFF.

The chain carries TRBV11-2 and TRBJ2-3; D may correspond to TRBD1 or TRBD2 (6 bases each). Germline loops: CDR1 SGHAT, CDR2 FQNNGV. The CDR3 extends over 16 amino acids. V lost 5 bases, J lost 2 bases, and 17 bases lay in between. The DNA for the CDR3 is TGTGCCAGCAGCCACGGAGGGGGACAAAACACAGATACGCAGTATTTT. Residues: CASSHGGGQNTDTQYF.

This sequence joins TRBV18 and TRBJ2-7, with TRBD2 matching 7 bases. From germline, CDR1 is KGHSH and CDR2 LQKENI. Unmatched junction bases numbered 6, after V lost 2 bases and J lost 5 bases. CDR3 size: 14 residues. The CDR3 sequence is CASSPTRGDHEQYF. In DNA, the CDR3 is TGTGCCAGCTCACCAACCCGGGGGGACCACGAGCAGTACTTC. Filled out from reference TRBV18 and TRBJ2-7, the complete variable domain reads NAGVMQNPRHLVRRRGQEARLRCSPMKGHSHVYWYRQLPEEGLKFMVYLQKENIIDESGMPKERFSAEFPKEGPSILRIQQVVRGDSAAYFCASSPTRGDHEQYFGPGTRLTVT.

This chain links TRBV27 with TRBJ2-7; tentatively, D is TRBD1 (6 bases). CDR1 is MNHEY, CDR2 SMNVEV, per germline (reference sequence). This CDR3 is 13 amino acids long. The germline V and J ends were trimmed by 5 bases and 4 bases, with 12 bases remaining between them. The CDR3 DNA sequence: TGTGCCAGCAGTCCTCTCCAGGGGTACGAGCAGTACTTC. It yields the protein CASSPLQGYEQYF.

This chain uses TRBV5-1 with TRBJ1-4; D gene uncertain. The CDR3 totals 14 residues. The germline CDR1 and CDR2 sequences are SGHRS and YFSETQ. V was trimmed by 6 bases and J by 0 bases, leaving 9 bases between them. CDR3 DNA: TGCGCCAGCAAAGTTGAGGCAACTAATGAAAAACTGTTTTTT. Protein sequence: CASKVEATNEKLFF.

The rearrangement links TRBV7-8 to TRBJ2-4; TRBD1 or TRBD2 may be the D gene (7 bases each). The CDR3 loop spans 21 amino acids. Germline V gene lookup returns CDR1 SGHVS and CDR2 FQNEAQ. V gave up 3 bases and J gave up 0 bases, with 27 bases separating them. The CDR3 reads CASSLDVVSRQGGLAKNIQYF. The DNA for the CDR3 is TGTGCCAGCAGCTTGGATGTTGTGTCCCGACAGGGAGGGCTAGCCAAAAACATTCAGTACTTC.

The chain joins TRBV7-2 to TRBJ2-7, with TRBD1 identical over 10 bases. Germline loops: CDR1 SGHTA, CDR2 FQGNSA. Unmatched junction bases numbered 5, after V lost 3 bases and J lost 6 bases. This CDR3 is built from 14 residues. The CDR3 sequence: CASSFDRGLAEQYF. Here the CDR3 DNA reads TGTGCCAGCAGCTTCGACAGGGGGCTAGCCGAGCAGTACTTC.

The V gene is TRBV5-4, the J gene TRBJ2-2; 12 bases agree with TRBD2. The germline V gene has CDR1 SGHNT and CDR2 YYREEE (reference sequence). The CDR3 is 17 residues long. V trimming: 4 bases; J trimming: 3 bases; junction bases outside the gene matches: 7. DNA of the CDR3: TGTGCCAGCAGCCTCTGGAGACTAGCGGGGGACACCGGGGAGCTGTTTTTT. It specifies CASSLWRLAGDTGELFF.

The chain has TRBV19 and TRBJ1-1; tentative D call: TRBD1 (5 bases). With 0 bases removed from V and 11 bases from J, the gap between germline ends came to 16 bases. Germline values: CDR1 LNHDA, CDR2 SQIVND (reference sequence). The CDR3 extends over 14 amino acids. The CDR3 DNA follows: TGTGCCAGTAGTATAGATTTGATCGGAGGGGTCGCTTTCTTT. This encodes CASSIDLIGGVAFF.

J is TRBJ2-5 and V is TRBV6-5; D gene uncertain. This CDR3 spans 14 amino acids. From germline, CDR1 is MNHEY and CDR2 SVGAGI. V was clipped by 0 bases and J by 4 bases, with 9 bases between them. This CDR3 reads CASSYSVRIETQYF. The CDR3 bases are TGTGCCAGCAGTTACTCGGTACGGATAGAGACCCAGTACTTC.

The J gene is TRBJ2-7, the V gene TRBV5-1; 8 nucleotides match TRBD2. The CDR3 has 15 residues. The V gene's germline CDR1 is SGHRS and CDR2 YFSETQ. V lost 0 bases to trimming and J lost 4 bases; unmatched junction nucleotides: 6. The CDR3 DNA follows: TGCGCCAGCAGCTTGGGACGGGGGGGCAATTACGAGCAGTACTTC. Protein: CASSLGRGGNYEQYF.

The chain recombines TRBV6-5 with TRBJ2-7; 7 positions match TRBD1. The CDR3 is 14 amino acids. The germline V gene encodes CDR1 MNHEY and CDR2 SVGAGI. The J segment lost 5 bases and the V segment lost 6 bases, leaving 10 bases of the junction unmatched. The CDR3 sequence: CASRDRSRGDEQYF. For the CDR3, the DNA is TGTGCCAGCAGGGACAGGTCCAGAGGCGACGAGCAGTACTTC.

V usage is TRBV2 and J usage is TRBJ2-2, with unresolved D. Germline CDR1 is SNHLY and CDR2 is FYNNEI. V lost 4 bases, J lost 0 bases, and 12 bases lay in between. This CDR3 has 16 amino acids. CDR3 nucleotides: TGTGCCAGCAGTGCAAGGTCTTTCCCGAACACCGGGGAGCTGTTTTTT. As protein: CASSARSFPNTGELFF.

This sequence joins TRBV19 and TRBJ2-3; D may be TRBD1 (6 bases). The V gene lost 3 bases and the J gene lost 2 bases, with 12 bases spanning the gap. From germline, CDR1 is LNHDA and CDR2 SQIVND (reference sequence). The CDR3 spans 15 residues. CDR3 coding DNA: TGTGCCAGTAGTATTACAGGGTCCTTCACAGATACGCAGTATTTT. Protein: CASSITGSFTDTQYF.